This entry lists 8 T cell receptor beta chains sequenced from one sample in a study of blood T cell repertoires in COVID-19 (dated by TCRdb to the early 2020s). Library preparation used the immunoSEQ multiplex PCR assay. Entries here come from immuneACCESS through TCRdb and include only in-frame sequences with V and J called. Some clones fail to appear in such tables; in the studies checked, an unresolved V gene covers under half of the shortfall, and the cause of the remainder is unknown. Within this sample are 150,000 to 200,000 clones, with around 87% of them counted one time only. Around 0.99% of the sample is in the top ten clones. The sequenced sample was peripheral blood. The receptor source for this set is a man younger than 35 with acute or convalescent COVID-19.

This clone was recorded once. The chain couples TRBV30 to TRBJ1-3; D may be TRBD1 (5 bases). Germline-derived CDR1 and CDR2 are GTSNPN and SVGIG (reference sequence). CDR3 length: 16 amino acids. V was cut by 0 bases and J by 4 bases, with 16 bases left in between. CDR3 loop: CAWSVGRVVIGNTIYF. CDR3 sequence (DNA): TGTGCCTGGAGTGTAGGCAGGGTGGTTATAGGAAACACCATATATTTT.

The chain links TRBV7-6 to TRBJ2-3; 7 bases match TRBD1. CDR3 length: 13 amino acids. CDR1 and CDR2 (germline): SGHVS, FNYEAQ. Unmatched junction bases numbered 0, after V lost 2 bases and J lost 4 bases. This CDR3 reads CASSLQGADTQYF. The CDR3 DNA reads TGTGCCAGCAGCTTACAGGGGGCAGATACGCAGTATTTT.

The rearrangement links TRBV10-3 to TRBJ2-7; D uncertain. Trimming cost V 4 bases and J 5 bases, with 9 bases left between them. CDR1 and CDR2 (germline): ENHRY, SYGVKD. The CDR3 spans 12 residues. DNA of the CDR3: TGTGCCATCAGTGGCGGAGACCACGAGCAGTACTTC. Its translation: CAISGGDHEQYF.

The V gene is TRBV7-9, the J gene TRBJ2-5, with D tentatively TRBD1 (5 bases). Germline CDR1 is SEHNR and CDR2 is FQNEAQ (reference sequence). Between the trimmed V and J ends, which lost 0 bases and 2 bases, there was a span of 10 bases. The CDR3 runs 15 residues. CDR3 in amino acids: CASSLALGEQETQYF. CDR3 DNA sequence: TGTGCCAGCAGCTTAGCGCTAGGGGAACAAGAGACCCAGTACTTC.

V gene TRBV4-2 combines with J gene TRBJ2-1; 12 bases fit TRBD1. The CDR3 is 17 amino acids. CDR1 is LGHNA, CDR2 YNFKEQ, per germline. Trimming took 0 bases from V and 4 from J; bases not matched to a gene: 4. Here the CDR3 reads CASSQEGQGAIYNEQFF. The CDR3 coding sequence is TGTGCCAGCAGCCAAGAGGGACAGGGGGCGATATACAATGAGCAGTTCTTC.

The V and J genes are TRBV30 and TRBJ1-1; D is unclear. The CDR3 is 14 amino acids. The germline gives CDR1 GTSNPN, CDR2 SVGIG (reference sequence). V dropped 0 bases and J dropped 1 base, with 9 bases sitting between them. The CDR3 sequence is CAWSVFAENTEAFF. In nucleotides, the CDR3 is TGTGCCTGGAGTGTATTTGCGGAGAACACTGAAGCTTTCTTT. Full variable domain (remainder filled in from reference TRBV30 and TRBJ1-1): SQTIHQWPATLVQPVGSPLSLECTVEGTSNPNLYWYRQAAGRGLQLLFYSVGIGQISSEVPQNLSASRPQDRQFILSSKKLLLSDSGFYLCAWSVFAENTEAFFGQGTRLTVV.

V and J are TRBV19 and TRBJ2-5; D uncertain. The V and J ends lost 3 bases and 1 base respectively, with 6 bases between them. CDR3 length: 13 amino acids. Germline V gives CDR1 LNHDA, CDR2 SQIVND (reference sequence). The CDR3 is CASSIGFQETQYF. CDR3 nucleotide sequence: TGTGCCAGTAGTATTGGCTTCCAAGAGACCCAGTACTTC.

The chain couples TRBV7-9 to TRBJ2-1; no reliable D call. V lost 3 bases and J lost 9, with 9 bases in between. CDR1 is SEHNR, CDR2 FQNEAQ, per germline (reference sequence). The CDR3 is made up of 12 amino acids. CDR3 sequence: CASSFEAFEQFF. CDR3 DNA sequence: TGTGCCAGCAGCTTCGAGGCGTTTGAGCAGTTCTTC.